This TCR beta chain derives from a study of OX40 agonist ivuxolimab in advanced cancers. CDR3 length: 11 residues. Looked up from germline, CDR1 is DFQATT and CDR2 is SNEGSKA (reference sequence). Between the trimmed V and J ends, which lost 4 bases and 5 bases, there was a span of 8 bases. Sequenced by immunoSEQ multiplex PCR; TCRdb stores in-frame clones only, minus some. Among more than 55,000 clones, 77% were seen once, and the ten largest hold roughly 6.3%. Specimen: CD4+ or CD8+ T cells sorted from blood, collected in a trial of the OX40 agonist ivuxolimab. This rearrangement joins TRBV20-1 to TRBJ2-5; D is unresolved. The TCR comes from an adult with an advanced solid tumor such as melanoma, head and neck, liver or kidney cancer. Here the CDR3 reads CSATQMETQYF. Here the CDR3 DNA reads TGCAGTGCTACCCAAATGGAGACCCAGTACTTC.